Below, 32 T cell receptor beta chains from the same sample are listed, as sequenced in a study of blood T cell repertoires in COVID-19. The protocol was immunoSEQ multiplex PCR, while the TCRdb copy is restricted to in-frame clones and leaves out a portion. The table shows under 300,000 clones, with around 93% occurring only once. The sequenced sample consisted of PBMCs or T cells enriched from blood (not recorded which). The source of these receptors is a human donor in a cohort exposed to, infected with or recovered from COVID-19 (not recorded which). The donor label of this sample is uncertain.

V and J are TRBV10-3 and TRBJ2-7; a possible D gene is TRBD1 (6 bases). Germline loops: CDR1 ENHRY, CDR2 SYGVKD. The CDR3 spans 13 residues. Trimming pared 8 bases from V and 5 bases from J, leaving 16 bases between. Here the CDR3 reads CAIAEQGLDEQYF. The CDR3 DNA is TGTGCCATCGCCGAACAGGGTCTCGACGAGCAGTACTTC.

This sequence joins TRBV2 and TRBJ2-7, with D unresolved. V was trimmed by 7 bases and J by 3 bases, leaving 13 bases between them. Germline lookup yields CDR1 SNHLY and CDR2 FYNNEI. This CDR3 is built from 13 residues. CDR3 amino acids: CASTRRDNYEQYF. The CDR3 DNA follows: TGTGCCAGCACCCGCCGAGACAACTACGAGCAGTACTTC.

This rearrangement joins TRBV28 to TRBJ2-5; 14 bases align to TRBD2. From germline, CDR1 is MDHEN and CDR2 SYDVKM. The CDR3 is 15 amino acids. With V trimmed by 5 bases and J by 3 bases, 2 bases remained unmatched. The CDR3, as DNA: TGTGCCAGCAGTCGGGGACTAGCGGGGGAAGAGACCCAGTACTTC. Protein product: CASSRGLAGEETQYF.

Written as DNA, the CDR3 is TGCAGCGTTGAGGGGTCTAGCGGCACAGATACGCAGTATTTT. This codes for CSVEGSSGTDTQYF. The chain recombines TRBV29-1 with TRBJ2-3; TRBD2 might be the D (6 bases). The germline V gene encodes CDR1 SQVTM and CDR2 ANQGSEA. V shed 3 bases and J shed 1 base, with 11 bases lying between them. CDR3 length: 14 residues.

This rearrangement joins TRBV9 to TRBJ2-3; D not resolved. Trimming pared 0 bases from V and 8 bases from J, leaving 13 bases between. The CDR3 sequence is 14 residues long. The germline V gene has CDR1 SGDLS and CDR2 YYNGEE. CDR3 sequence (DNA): TGTGCCAGCAGCGTAGCCGACTCCGGCAGTACGCAGTATTTT. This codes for CASSVADSGSTQYF.

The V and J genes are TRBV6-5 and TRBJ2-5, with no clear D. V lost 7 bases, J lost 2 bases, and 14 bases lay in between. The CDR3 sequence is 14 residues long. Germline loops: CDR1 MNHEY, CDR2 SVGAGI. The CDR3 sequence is CASNPGAFQETQYF. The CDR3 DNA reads TGTGCCAGCAACCCCGGTGCGTTTCAAGAGACCCAGTACTTC.

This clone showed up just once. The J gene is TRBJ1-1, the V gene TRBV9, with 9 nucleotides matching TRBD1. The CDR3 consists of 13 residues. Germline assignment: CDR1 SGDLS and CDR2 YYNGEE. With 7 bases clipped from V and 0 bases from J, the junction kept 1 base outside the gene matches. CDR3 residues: CASGQGMNTEAFF. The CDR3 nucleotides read TGTGCCAGCGGACAGGGGATGAACACTGAAGCTTTCTTT.

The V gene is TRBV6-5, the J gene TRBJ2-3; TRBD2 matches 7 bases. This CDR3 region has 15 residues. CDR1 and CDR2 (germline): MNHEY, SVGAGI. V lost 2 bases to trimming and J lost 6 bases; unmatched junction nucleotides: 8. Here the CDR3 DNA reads TGTGCCAGCAGTTACGGGGGGGGTTACACCGATACGCAGTATTTT. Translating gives CASSYGGGYTDTQYF.

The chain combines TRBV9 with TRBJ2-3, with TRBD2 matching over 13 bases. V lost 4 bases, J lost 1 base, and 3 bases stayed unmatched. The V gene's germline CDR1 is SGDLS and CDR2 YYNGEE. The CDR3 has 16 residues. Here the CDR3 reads CASSLGLAGGTDTQYF. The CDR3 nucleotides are TGTGCCAGCAGCCTCGGACTAGCGGGGGGCACAGATACGCAGTATTTT.

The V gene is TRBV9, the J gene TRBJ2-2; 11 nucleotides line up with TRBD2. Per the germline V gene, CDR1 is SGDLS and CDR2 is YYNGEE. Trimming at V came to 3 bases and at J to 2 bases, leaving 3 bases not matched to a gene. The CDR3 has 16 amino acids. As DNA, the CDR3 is TGTGCCAGCAGCGGTCTAGCGGGGGGTAACACCGGGGAGCTGTTTTTT. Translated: CASSGLAGGNTGELFF.

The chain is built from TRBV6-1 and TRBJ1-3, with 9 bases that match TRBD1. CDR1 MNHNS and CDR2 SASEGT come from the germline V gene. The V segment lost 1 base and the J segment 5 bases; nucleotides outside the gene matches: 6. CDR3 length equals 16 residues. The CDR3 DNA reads TGTGCCAGCAGTGAAGGGGGACAGGGAAGGAGAAACACCATATATTTT. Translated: CASSEGGQGRRNTIYF.

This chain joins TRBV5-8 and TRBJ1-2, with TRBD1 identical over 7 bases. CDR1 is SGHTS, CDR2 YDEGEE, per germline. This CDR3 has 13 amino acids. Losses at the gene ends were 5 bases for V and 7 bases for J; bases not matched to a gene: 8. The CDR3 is CASRRTGVSGYTF. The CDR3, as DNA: TGTGCCAGCAGGCGTACAGGGGTCTCTGGCTACACCTTC.

CDR3 residues: CASSLGQTSGNTIYF. CDR3 in DNA: TGTGCCAGCAGCCTGGGACAGACATCCGGAAACACCATATATTTT. The V and J genes are TRBV5-8 and TRBJ1-3, with 7 bases identical to TRBD1. The V gene's germline CDR1 is SGHTS and CDR2 YDEGEE. The V and J ends lost 4 bases and 4 bases, in that order; junction bases with no gene match: 8. This CDR3 is built from 15 residues.

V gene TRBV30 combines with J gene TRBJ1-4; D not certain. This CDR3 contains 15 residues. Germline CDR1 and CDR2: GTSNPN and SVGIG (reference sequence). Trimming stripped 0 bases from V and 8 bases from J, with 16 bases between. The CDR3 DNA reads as TGTGCCTGGAGTGTACGGGCGGGGAGGAGAGAAAAACTGTTTTTT. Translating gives CAWSVRAGRREKLFF.

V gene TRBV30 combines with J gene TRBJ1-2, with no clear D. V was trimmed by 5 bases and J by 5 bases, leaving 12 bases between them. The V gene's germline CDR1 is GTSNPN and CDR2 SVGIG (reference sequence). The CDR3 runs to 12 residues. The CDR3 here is CAWFSPGYGYTF. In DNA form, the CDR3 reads TGTGCCTGGTTTTCTCCGGGGTATGGCTACACCTTC.

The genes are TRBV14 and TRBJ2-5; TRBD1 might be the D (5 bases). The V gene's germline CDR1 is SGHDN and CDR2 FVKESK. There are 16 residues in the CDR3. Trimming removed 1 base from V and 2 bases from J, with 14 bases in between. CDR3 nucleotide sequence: TGTGCCAGCAGCCAAGGTGGTTGGCGGACACAAGAGACCCAGTACTTC. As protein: CASSQGGWRTQETQYF.

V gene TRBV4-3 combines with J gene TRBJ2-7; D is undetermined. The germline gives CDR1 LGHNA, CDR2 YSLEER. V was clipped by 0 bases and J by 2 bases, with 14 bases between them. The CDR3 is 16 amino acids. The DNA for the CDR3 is TGCGCCAGCAGCCAAGAATATTCCAGTTTACCCTACGAGCAGTACTTC. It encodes CASSQEYSSLPYEQYF.

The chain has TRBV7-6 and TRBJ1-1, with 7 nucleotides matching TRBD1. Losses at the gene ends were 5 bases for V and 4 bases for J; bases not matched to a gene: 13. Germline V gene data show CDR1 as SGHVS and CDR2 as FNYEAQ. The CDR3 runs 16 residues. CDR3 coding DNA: TGTGCCAGCAGCCCCGCAGAGGGGGCGCCCCGCACTGAAGCTTTCTTT. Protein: CASSPAEGAPRTEAFF.

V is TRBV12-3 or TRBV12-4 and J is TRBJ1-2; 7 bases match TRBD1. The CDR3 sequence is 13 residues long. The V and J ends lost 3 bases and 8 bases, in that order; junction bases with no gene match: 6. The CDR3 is CASSFPTGLGYTF. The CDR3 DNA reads TGTGCCAGCAGTTTCCCGACAGGGTTGGGCTACACCTTC.

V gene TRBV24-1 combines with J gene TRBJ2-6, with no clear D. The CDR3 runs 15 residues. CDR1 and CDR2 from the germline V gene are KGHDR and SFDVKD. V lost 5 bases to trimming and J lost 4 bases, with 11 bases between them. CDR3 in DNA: TGTGCCACCAGTGCTGGGCTCCCCGGGGCCAACGTCCTGACTTTC. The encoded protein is CATSAGLPGANVLTF.

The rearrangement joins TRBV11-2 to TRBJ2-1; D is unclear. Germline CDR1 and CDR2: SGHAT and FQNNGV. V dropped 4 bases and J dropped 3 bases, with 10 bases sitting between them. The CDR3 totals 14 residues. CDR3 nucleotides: TGTGCCAGCAGCTCTCTGGCAGGCTACAATGAGCAGTTCTTC. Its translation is CASSSLAGYNEQFF.

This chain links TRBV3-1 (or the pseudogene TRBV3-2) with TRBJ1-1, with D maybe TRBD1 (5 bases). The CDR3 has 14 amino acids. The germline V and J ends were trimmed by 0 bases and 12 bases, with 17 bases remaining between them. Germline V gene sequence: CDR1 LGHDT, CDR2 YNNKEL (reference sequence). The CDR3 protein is CASSQDKGGETTFF. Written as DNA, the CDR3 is TGTGCCAGCAGCCAAGATAAGGGAGGGGAAACAACTTTCTTT.

The CDR3 sequence: CASSVGAVENEKLFF. The DNA for the CDR3 is TGTGCCAGCAGCGTAGGAGCGGTAGAGAATGAAAAACTGTTTTTT. V is TRBV9 and J is TRBJ1-4; D not certain. The length of the CDR3 is 15 residues. CDR1 is SGDLS and CDR2 is YYNGEE in the germline V gene. Trimming pared 0 bases from V and 5 bases from J, leaving 11 bases between.

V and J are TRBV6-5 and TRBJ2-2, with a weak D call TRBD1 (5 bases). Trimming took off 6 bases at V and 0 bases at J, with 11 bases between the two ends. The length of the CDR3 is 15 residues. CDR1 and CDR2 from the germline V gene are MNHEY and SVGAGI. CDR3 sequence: CASSAGLANTGELFF. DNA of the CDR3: TGTGCCAGCAGCGCAGGGCTGGCGAACACCGGGGAGCTGTTTTTT.

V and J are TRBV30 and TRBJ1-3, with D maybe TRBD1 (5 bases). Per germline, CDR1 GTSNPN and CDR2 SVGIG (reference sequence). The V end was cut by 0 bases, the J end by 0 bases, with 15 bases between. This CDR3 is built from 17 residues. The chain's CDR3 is CAWSVRGGKNSGNTIYF. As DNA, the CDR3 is TGTGCCTGGAGTGTACGCGGGGGAAAAAACTCTGGAAACACCATATATTTT.

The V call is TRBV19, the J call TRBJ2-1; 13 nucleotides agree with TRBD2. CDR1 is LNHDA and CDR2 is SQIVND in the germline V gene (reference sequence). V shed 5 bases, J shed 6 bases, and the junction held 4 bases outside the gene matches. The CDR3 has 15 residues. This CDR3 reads CASSLTSGGVNEQFF. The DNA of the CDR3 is TGTGCCAGTAGTCTAACTAGCGGGGGGGTCAATGAGCAGTTCTTC. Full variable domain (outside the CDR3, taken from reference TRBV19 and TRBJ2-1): DGGITQSPKYLFRKEGQNVTLSCEQNLNHDAMYWYRQDPGQGLRLIYYSQIVNDFQKGDIAEGYSVSREKKESFPLTVTSAQKNPTAFYLCASSLTSGGVNEQFFGPGTRLTVL.

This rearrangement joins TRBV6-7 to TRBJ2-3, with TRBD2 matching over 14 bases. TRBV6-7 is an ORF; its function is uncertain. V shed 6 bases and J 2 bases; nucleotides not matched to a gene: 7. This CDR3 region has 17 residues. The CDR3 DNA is TGTGCCAGCAGAGGGACTAGCGGGGGACCCCACACAGATACGCAGTATTTT. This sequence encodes CASRGTSGGPHTDTQYF.

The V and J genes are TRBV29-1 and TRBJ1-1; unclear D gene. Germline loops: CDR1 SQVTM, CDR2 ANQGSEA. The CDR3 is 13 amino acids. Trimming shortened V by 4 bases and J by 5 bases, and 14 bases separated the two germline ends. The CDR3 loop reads CSVGVGRGTEAFF. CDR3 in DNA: TGCAGCGTTGGGGTCGGTCGGGGAACTGAAGCTTTCTTT.

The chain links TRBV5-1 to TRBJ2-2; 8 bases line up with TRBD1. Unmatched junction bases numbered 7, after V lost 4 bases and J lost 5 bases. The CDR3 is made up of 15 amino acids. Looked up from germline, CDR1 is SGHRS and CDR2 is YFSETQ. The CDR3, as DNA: TGCGCCAGCAGCCGGGGACAGGCAGGAACCGGGGAGCTGTTTTTT. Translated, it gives CASSRGQAGTGELFF.

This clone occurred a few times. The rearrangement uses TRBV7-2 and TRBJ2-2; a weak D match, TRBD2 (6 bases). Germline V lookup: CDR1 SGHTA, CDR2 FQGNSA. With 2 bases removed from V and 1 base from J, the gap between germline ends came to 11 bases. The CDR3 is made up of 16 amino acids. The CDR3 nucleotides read TGTGCCAGCAGCTTACGACGGGGGAAGAACACCGGGGAGCTGTTTTTT. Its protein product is CASSLRRGKNTGELFF.

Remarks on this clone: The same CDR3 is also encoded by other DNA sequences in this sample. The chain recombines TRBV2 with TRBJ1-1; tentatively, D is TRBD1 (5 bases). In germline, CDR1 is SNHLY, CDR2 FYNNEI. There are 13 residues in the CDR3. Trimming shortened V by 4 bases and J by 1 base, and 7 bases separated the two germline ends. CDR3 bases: TGTGCCAGCAGTGTCCAGGGGAACACTGAAGCTTTCTTT. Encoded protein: CASSVQGNTEAFF.

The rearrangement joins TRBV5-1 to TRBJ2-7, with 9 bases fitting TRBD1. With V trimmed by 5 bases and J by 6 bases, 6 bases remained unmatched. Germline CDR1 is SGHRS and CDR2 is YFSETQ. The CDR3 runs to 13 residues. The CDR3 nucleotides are TGCGCCAGCAGTTACGCGACAGGGGGCGAGCAGTACTTC. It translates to CASSYATGGEQYF.